This passage covers 14 T cell receptor beta chains from one sample sequenced in a study of blood T cell repertoires in COVID-19 (dated by TCRdb to 2020 to 2022). The library came from the immunoSEQ multiplex PCR assay. TCRdb obtained this table from immuneACCESS and retained in-frame rearrangements with V and J assigned. These tables miss some clones; where compared with another copy, unresolved V genes account for less than half of the shortfall, and the remainder is unexplained. Recorded for this sample are tens of thousands of clones; around 80% of them occurred a single time. In total, the top ten clones hold around 27% of the sample. What was sequenced was peripheral blood. The source is a man between 60 and 75 years old with active or convalescent COVID-19.

The chain employs TRBV5-1 and TRBJ2-5; 10 bases fit TRBD2. CDR1 and CDR2 from the germline V gene are SGHRS and YFSETQ. J lost 5 bases, V lost 4 bases, and 8 bases had no gene match. This CDR3 region has 15 residues. In DNA form, the CDR3 reads TGCGCCAGCAGCCCTTCCCTAGCGGGGGAGGAGACCCAGTACTTC. Its translation is CASSPSLAGEETQYF.

In its sample, this clone was seen a few times. Since the CDR3 does not end with the conserved phenylalanine or tryptophan, this likely comes from a read error. No DNA is shown, since the ends of the CDR3 on it are uncertain; the CDR3 is the one TCRdb lists. The V gene is TRBV18, the J gene TRBJ1-2; the table calls TRBD1, which could not be checked here. Germline V gives CDR1 KGHSH, CDR2 LQKENI. The CDR3 length is 10 residues, termini included. The CDR3 sequence is CASSGQGLTL.

The V gene is TRBV4-3, the J gene TRBJ1-2; 11 bases are a match to TRBD1. J gave up 8 bases and V 3 bases, and 14 bases lay outside the gene matches. The CDR3 is 17 amino acids. Germline V gene sequence: CDR1 LGHNA, CDR2 YSLEER. CDR3 loop: CASSQAGTGGLSRGYTF. In DNA, the CDR3 is TGCGCCAGCAGCCAGGCCGGGACAGGGGGACTTTCAAGGGGCTACACCTTC.

The V call is TRBV7-2, the J call TRBJ1-4; TRBD1 might be the D (5 bases). The CDR3 spans 15 residues. Trimming cost V 5 bases and J 0 bases, with 10 bases left between them. CDR1 and CDR2 (germline): SGHTA, FQGNSA. The CDR3 DNA is TGTGCCAGCAGCGTCAGGGTTTCAACTAATGAAAAACTGTTTTTT. This translates into CASSVRVSTNEKLFF.

The rearrangement links TRBV12-3 or TRBV12-4 to TRBJ1-2, with TRBD1 matching over 7 bases. Trimming took 3 bases from V and 4 from J; bases not matched to a gene: 2. This CDR3 spans 13 amino acids. CDR3: CASSFGTVYGYTF. As DNA, the CDR3 is TGTGCCAGCAGTTTCGGGACAGTCTATGGCTACACCTTC.

The sample holds a few counts of this clone. V is TRBV19 and J is TRBJ2-3; TRBD2 matches 8 bases. Losses at the gene ends were 5 bases for V and 3 bases for J; bases not matched to a gene: 7. Looked up from germline, CDR1 is LNHDA and CDR2 is SQIVND (reference sequence). This CDR3 comprises 15 residues. In DNA, the CDR3 is TGTGCCAGTAGTCCAGCAGCGGGGGTGACAGATACGCAGTATTTT. Its translation: CASSPAAGVTDTQYF. Full variable domain (missing parts from reference TRBV19 and TRBJ2-3): DGGITQSPKYLFRKEGQNVTLSCEQNLNHDAMYWYRQDPGQGLRLIYYSQIVNDFQKGDIAEGYSVSREKKESFPLTVTSAQKNPTAFYLCASSPAAGVTDTQYFGPGTRLTVL.

The chain couples TRBV7-2 to TRBJ1-3, with a possible D match to TRBD1 (6 bases). Trimming removed 5 bases from V and 0 bases from J, with 17 bases in between. Germline assignment: CDR1 SGHTA and CDR2 FQGNSA. The CDR3 has 17 residues. This CDR3 is CASSRGDRPFSGNTIYF. DNA for the CDR3: TGTGCCAGCAGCCGTGGAGACAGGCCCTTCTCTGGAAACACCATATATTTT.

This clone has just one count. V gene TRBV19 combines with J gene TRBJ2-7, with TRBD2 matching over 13 bases. V was pared by 5 bases and J by 5 bases, with 6 bases of the junction left unmatched. The CDR3 covers 15 residues. Germline CDR1 is LNHDA and CDR2 is SQIVND (reference sequence). The CDR3 DNA reads TGTGCCAGTAGTGAGACTAGCGGGGGGCCCCACGAGCAGTACTTC. It is translated as CASSETSGGPHEQYF.

The chain couples TRBV5-1 to TRBJ2-2; tentatively, D is TRBD1 (6 bases). The germline CDR1 and CDR2 sequences are SGHRS and YFSETQ. The length of the CDR3 is 15 residues. The V end lost 4 bases, the J end lost 1 base, and 11 bases lay between the germline ends. This CDR3 reads CASSGDILNTGELFF. The CDR3 nucleotides read TGCGCCAGCAGCGGGGACATCCTGAACACCGGGGAGCTGTTTTTT.

The J gene is TRBJ2-5, the V gene TRBV4-2, with D hard to call. Germline lookup yields CDR1 LGHNA and CDR2 YNFKEQ. The CDR3 contains 13 residues. Between the trimmed V and J ends, which lost 0 bases and 5 bases, there was a span of 7 bases. CDR3 protein: CASSQDTGETQYF. In DNA form, the CDR3 reads TGTGCCAGCAGCCAAGATACCGGGGAGACCCAGTACTTC.

This rearrangement joins TRBV4-1 to TRBJ1-4; D remains unclear. V lost 0 bases and J lost 5, with 7 bases in between. The CDR3 extends over 14 amino acids. From germline, CDR1 is MGHRA and CDR2 YSYEKL. Here the CDR3 DNA reads TGCGCCAGCAGCCAAGAAGAGTTAAATGAAAAACTGTTTTTT. Translation: CASSQEELNEKLFF.

The chain carries TRBV18 and TRBJ2-7; D is possibly TRBD1 (6 bases). The CDR3 contains 14 residues. The germline V gene has CDR1 KGHSH and CDR2 LQKENI. V gave up 2 bases and J gave up 3 bases, with 11 bases separating them. CDR3 coding DNA: TGTGCCAGCTCACCAGCCAGGGGCGGCTACGAGCAGTACTTC. Protein: CASSPARGGYEQYF.

This clone was recorded a few times. The V call is TRBV29-1, the J call TRBJ2-2; the D gene is possibly TRBD2 (5 bases). Germline CDR1 SQVTM, CDR2 ANQGSEA. The CDR3 covers 16 residues. Trimming removed 1 base at V and 1 base at J, with 13 bases between. The CDR3 sequence: CSVEGAEAVNTGELFF. The CDR3 DNA reads TGCAGCGTTGAAGGGGCCGAAGCGGTGAACACCGGGGAGCTGTTTTTT.

The rearrangement joins TRBV7-2 to TRBJ2-7, with TRBD2 identical over 12 bases. CDR1 and CDR2 from the germline V gene are SGHTA and FQGNSA. This CDR3 is built from 16 residues. The trim removed 3 bases at V and 3 bases at J, leaving 6 bases unmatched. CDR3 sequence reads: CASSFLAGGPFYEQYF. In DNA form, the CDR3 reads TGTGCCAGCAGCTTTCTAGCGGGGGGGCCTTTCTACGAGCAGTACTTC.